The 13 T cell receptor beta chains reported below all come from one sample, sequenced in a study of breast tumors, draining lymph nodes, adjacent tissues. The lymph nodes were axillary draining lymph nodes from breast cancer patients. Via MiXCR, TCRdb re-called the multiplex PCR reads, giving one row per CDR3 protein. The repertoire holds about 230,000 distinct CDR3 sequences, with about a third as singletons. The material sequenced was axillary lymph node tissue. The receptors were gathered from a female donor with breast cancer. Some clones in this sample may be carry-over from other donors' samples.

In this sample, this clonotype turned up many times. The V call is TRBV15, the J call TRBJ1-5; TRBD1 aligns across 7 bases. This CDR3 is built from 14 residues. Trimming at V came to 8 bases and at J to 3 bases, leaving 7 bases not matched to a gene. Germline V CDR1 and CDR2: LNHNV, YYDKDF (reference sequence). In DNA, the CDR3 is TGTGCCACCGGCCCGGGACAGCTCAATCAGCCCCAGCATTTT. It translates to CATGPGQLNQPQHF.

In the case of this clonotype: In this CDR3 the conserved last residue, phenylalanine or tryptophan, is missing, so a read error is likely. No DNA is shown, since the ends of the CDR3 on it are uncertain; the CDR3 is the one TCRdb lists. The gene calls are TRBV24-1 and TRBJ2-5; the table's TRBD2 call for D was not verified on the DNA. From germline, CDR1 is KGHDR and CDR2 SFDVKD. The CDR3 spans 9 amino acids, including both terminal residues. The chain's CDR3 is CATSGLLAG.

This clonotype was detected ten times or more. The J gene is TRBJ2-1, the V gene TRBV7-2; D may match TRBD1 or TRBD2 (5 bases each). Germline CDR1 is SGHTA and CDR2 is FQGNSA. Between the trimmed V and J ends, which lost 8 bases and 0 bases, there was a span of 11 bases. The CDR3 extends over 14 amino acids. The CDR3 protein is CASVPGRSYNEQFF. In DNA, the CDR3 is TGTGCCAGCGTGCCGGGACGCTCCTACAATGAGCAGTTCTTC.

CDR3 bases: TGTGCCAGCAGCCGCGGGACTAGCGGGAGTAACAATGAGCAGTTCTTC. This translates into CASSRGTSGSNNEQFF. The chain has TRBV7-9 and TRBJ2-1; TRBD2 aligns across 14 bases. From germline, CDR1 is SEHNR and CDR2 FQNEAQ (reference sequence). The CDR3 covers 16 residues. V shed 5 bases, J shed 5 bases, and the junction held 5 bases outside the gene matches.

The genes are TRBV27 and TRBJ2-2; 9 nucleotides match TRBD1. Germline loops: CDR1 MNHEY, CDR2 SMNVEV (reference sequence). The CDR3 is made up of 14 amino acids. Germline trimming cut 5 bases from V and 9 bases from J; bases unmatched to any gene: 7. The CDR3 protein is CASSPGQGWRELFF. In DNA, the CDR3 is TGTGCCAGCAGTCCGGGACAGGGCTGGAGGGAGCTGTTTTTT.

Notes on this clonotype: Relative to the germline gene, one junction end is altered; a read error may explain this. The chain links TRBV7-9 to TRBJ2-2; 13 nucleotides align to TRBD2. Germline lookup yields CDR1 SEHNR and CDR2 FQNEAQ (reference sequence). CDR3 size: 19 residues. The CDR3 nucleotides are TGTGCCAGCGGCTTAGGGACTAGCGGGATCAGCGGATGGCCCGGGGAGCTGTTTTTT. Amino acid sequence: CASGLGTSGISGWPGELFF.

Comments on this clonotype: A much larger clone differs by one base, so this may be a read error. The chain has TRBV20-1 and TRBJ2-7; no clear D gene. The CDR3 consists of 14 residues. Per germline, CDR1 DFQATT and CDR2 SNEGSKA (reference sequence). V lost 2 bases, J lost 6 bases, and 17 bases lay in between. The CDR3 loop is CSARPRVLPSEQYF. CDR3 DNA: TGCAGTGCTAGACCTAGGGTGCTCCCCTCCGAGCAGTACTTC.

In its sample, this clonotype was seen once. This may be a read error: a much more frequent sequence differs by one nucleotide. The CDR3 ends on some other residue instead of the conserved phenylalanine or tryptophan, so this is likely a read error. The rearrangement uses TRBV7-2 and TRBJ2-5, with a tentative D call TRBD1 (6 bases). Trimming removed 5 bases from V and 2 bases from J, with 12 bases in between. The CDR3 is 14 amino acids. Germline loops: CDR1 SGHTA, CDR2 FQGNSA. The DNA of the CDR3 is TGTGCCAGCAGCACCTTGACAGGACAAGAGACCCAGTACCTC. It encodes CASSTLTGQETQYL.

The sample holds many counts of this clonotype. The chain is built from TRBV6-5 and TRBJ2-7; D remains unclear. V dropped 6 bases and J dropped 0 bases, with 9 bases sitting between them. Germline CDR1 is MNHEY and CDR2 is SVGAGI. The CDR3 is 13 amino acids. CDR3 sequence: CASRGLSSYEQYF. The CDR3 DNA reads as TGTGCCAGCAGGGGATTGAGCTCCTACGAGCAGTACTTC.

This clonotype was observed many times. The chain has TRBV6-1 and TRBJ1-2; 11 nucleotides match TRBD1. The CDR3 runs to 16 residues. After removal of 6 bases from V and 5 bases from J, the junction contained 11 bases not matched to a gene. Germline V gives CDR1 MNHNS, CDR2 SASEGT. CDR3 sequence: CASRSAPGQGDYGYTF. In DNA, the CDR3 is TGTGCCAGCAGGAGCGCACCGGGACAGGGGGATTATGGCTACACCTTC.

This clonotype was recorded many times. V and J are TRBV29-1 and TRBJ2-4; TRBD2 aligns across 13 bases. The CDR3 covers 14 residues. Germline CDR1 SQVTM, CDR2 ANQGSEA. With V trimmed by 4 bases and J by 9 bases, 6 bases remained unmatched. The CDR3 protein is CSVGTSGSFSIQYF. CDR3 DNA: TGCAGCGTTGGGACTAGCGGGAGTTTTAGCATTCAGTACTTC.

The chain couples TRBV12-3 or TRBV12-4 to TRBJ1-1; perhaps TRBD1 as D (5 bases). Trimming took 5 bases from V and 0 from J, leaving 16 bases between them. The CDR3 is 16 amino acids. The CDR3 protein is CASSQDAGNVNTEAFF. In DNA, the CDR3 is TGTGCCAGCAGTCAAGACGCAGGGAACGTGAACACTGAAGCTTTCTTT.

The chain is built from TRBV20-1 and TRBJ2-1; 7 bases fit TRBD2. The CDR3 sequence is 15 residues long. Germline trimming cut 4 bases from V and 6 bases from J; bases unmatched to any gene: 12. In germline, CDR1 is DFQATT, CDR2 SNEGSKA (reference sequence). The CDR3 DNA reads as TGCAGTGCTACCCCCGGGACTAAGGGGACCAATGAGCAGTTCTTC. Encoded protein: CSATPGTKGTNEQFF.